The 29 T cell receptor beta chains presented below share a single source sample, sequenced in a study of PD-1 blockade in classical Hodgkin lymphoma. With no exception, relapse followed autologous stem cell transplantation in all patients, and brentuximab vedotin exposure varied. The data were produced by immunoSEQ multiplex PCR, yet TCRdb's version contains in-frame clones alone and is incomplete. The top ten hold roughly 15% of the sample, which has 80,000 to 100,000 clones, roughly four fifths seen once. This specimen consisted of peripheral blood mononuclear cells (PBMCs), obtained before the second cycle of nivolumab. The receptors come from a human donor with classical Hodgkin lymphoma.

The rearrangement joins TRBV4-1 to TRBJ2-2; unclear D gene. The V gene lost 4 bases and the J gene lost 4 bases, with 13 bases spanning the gap. The V gene's germline CDR1 is MGHRA and CDR2 YSYEKL. This CDR3 spans 15 amino acids. CDR3: CASSRRDAVTGELFF. The CDR3 DNA follows: TGCGCCAGCAGCCGCCGAGACGCGGTCACCGGGGAGCTGTTTTTT.

V usage is TRBV7-6 and J usage is TRBJ1-2; maybe TRBD1 (6 bases). Between the trimmed V and J ends, which lost 5 bases and 3 bases, there was a span of 13 bases. The germline V gene has CDR1 SGHVS and CDR2 FNYEAQ. There are 14 residues in the CDR3. The CDR3 sequence is CASSPRAGDYGYTF. The DNA for the CDR3 is TGTGCCAGCAGCCCCAGGGCAGGGGACTATGGCTACACCTTC.

This rearrangement joins TRBV5-1 to TRBJ1-2; D ambiguous. This CDR3 has 13 amino acids. CDR1 and CDR2 (germline): SGHRS, YFSETQ. The V end lost 0 bases, the J end lost 3 bases, and 6 bases lay between the germline ends. The CDR3 reads CASSLGGYYGYTF. In nucleotides, the CDR3 is TGCGCCAGCAGCTTGGGAGGGTACTATGGCTACACCTTC.

The chain links TRBV5-1 to TRBJ2-7; tentative D call: TRBD1 (7 bases). The CDR3 loop spans 15 amino acids. The germline V and J ends were trimmed by 3 bases and 1 base, with 14 bases remaining between them. Germline V gene sequence: CDR1 SGHRS, CDR2 YFSETQ. The CDR3 reads CASSSSTGRSYEQYF. The CDR3, as DNA: TGCGCCAGCAGCTCTTCGACAGGGAGGTCCTACGAGCAGTACTTC.

V usage is TRBV27 and J usage is TRBJ1-2; the D is unclear. The CDR3 sequence is 13 residues long. The V gene lost 2 bases and the J gene lost 5 bases, with 9 bases spanning the gap. CDR1 is MNHEY, CDR2 SMNVEV, per germline (reference sequence). The CDR3 loop reads CASSLRVEYGYTF. CDR3 nucleotides: TGTGCCAGCAGTTTACGAGTTGAGTATGGCTACACCTTC.

The CDR3 sequence: CASSPKDRNTDTQYF. The DNA of the CDR3 is TGTGCCAGCTCACCAAAGGACAGGAACACAGATACGCAGTATTTT. The V gene is TRBV18, the J gene TRBJ2-3; 7 bases map to TRBD1. Losses at the gene ends were 2 bases for V and 2 bases for J; bases not matched to a gene: 4. Germline V gives CDR1 KGHSH, CDR2 LQKENI. The CDR3 is 15 amino acids.

The chain employs TRBV6-4 and TRBJ2-6; D gene ambiguous. Per the germline V gene, CDR1 is MRHNA and CDR2 is SNTAGT. This CDR3 is built from 17 residues. V was trimmed by 7 bases and J by 1 base, leaving 17 bases between them. In DNA form, the CDR3 reads TGTGCCAGCAATCGGGTATTCGGATGGTCTGGGGCCAACGTCCTGACTTTC. This gives the protein CASNRVFGWSGANVLTF.

J is TRBJ2-2 and V is TRBV19, with 9 positions matching TRBD1. Trimming cost V 5 bases and J 7 bases; bases outside gene matches: 8. The germline CDR1 and CDR2 sequences are LNHDA and SQIVND (reference sequence). The CDR3 runs 15 residues. The CDR3 nucleotides read TGTGCCAGTAGTGAAACAGGGGGCGGTATCGGGGAGCTGTTTTTT. It is translated as CASSETGGGIGELFF.

This clone has a single count. The CDR3 is CASSLTPGAYEQYF. Here the CDR3 DNA reads TGTGCCAGCAGTTTGACCCCCGGAGCCTACGAGCAGTACTTC. The chain carries TRBV6-6 and TRBJ2-7, with D uncertain. CDR3 length equals 14 residues. CDR1 is MNHNY, CDR2 SVGAGI, per germline (reference sequence). The V end was cut by 4 bases, the J end by 2 bases, with 12 bases between.

The chain joins TRBV4-1 to TRBJ2-5, with D hard to call. Trimming took off 0 bases at V and 2 bases at J, with 19 bases between the two ends. CDR3 length: 18 amino acids. The germline V gene encodes CDR1 MGHRA and CDR2 YSYEKL. CDR3 in DNA: TGCGCCAGCAGCCAAGACCCGCCCGGGCCGGGCGCGCAAGAGACCCAGTACTTC. It translates to CASSQDPPGPGAQETQYF.

The chain links TRBV2 to TRBJ2-7; D remains unclear. The germline CDR1 and CDR2 sequences are SNHLY and FYNNEI. The V and J ends lost 4 bases and 3 bases respectively, with 4 bases between them. The CDR3 has 11 residues. CDR3 in amino acids: CASSGNYEQYF. CDR3 in DNA: TGTGCCAGCAGTGGGAACTACGAGCAGTACTTC.

This clone showed up just a few times. V and J are TRBV2 and TRBJ2-1, with D hard to call. V dropped 5 bases and J dropped 5 bases, with 10 bases sitting between them. The CDR3 sequence is 13 residues long. The germline V gene has CDR1 SNHLY and CDR2 FYNNEI. The CDR3 nucleotides read TGTGCCAGCAGTACCAATGGAAACAATGAGCAGTTCTTC. This sequence encodes CASSTNGNNEQFF.

This chain connects TRBV6-5 to TRBJ2-2, with 7 bases that match TRBD1. V lost 2 bases, J lost 5 bases, and 2 bases stayed unmatched. The CDR3 totals 14 residues. Germline V gene data show CDR1 as MNHEY and CDR2 as SVGAGI. CDR3 coding DNA: TGTGCCAGCAGTTACAACAGGGGAACCGGGGAGCTGTTTTTT. This translates into CASSYNRGTGELFF.

V is TRBV5-1 and J is TRBJ1-2; D remains ambiguous. Germline V gene sequence: CDR1 SGHRS, CDR2 YFSETQ. V lost 3 bases and J lost 4, with 10 bases in between. CDR3 length equals 13 residues. As DNA, the CDR3 is TGCGCCAGCAGCTCTGGACTGGCCTATGGCTACACCTTC. This gives the protein CASSSGLAYGYTF.

V is TRBV21-1 and J is TRBJ1-2; the DNA was not used to check the table's D call, TRBD1. TRBV21-1 is a pseudogene segment. The CDR3 consists of 11 residues. CDR3 sequence: CASSKGRGYTF. The DNA of the CDR3 is TGTGCCAGCAGCAAAGGCAGAGGCTACACCTTC.

This sequence joins TRBV28 and TRBJ2-7; TRBD2 aligns across 11 bases. The V gene end was trimmed by 8 bases and the J gene end by 2 bases; junction bases not matched to a gene: 2. The CDR3 is 13 residues long. In germline, CDR1 is MDHEN, CDR2 SYDVKM. Here the CDR3 reads CASGLAGTYEQYF. The CDR3 DNA reads TGTGCCAGCGGACTAGCGGGCACCTACGAGCAGTACTTC. The full variable domain, in which reference TRBV28 and TRBJ2-7 provide the parts outside the CDR3, is DVKVTQSSRYLVKRTGEKVFLECVQDMDHENMFWYRQDPGLGLRLIYFSYDVKMKEKGDIPEGYSVSREKKERFSLILESASTNQTSMYLCASGLAGTYEQYFGPGTRLTVT.

This sequence joins TRBV19 and TRBJ2-7; weak D call: TRBD1 (6 bases). The CDR3 extends over 13 amino acids. Looked up from germline, CDR1 is LNHDA and CDR2 is SQIVND (reference sequence). V was shortened by 1 base and J by 7 bases, with 11 bases between the two germline ends. The CDR3 DNA reads TGTGCCAGTAGTATAGTAGGGGGTCAAGAGCAGTACTTC. Amino acids: CASSIVGGQEQYF.

The chain joins TRBV9 to TRBJ2-7, with 7 positions matching TRBD2. Trimming cost V 2 bases and J 0 bases; bases outside gene matches: 2. The CDR3 contains 14 residues. Germline CDR1 and CDR2: SGDLS and YYNGEE. In nucleotides, the CDR3 is TGTGCCAGCAGCGTGAGCGGGGCCTCCTACGAGCAGTACTTC. Translating it yields CASSVSGASYEQYF.

This sequence joins TRBV19 and TRBJ1-2; 8 nucleotides match TRBD1. This CDR3 comprises 17 residues. The V gene's germline CDR1 is LNHDA and CDR2 SQIVND (reference sequence). V trimming: 6 bases; J trimming: 6 bases; junction bases outside the gene matches: 18. The chain's CDR3 is CASSWGQGAFGGHGYTF. CDR3 DNA sequence: TGTGCCAGTAGCTGGGGGCAGGGGGCGTTTGGAGGCCATGGCTACACCTTC.

The rearrangement joins TRBV5-5 to TRBJ1-3; D is ambiguous. CDR1 is SGHKS and CDR2 is YYEKEE in the germline V gene (reference sequence). This CDR3 is built from 14 residues. Trimming shortened V by 1 base and J by 0 bases, and 5 bases separated the two germline ends. The CDR3 DNA reads TGTGCCAGCAGCTTGCCAGGCTCTGGAAACACCATATATTTT. Amino acid sequence: CASSLPGSGNTIYF.

The J gene is TRBJ1-2, the V gene TRBV19, with TRBD1 identical over 8 bases. CDR3 length: 13 residues. The V gene end was trimmed by 5 bases and the J gene end by 4 bases; junction bases not matched to a gene: 3. Looked up from germline, CDR1 is LNHDA and CDR2 is SQIVND (reference sequence). In DNA, the CDR3 is TGTGCCAGTAGTTTCAGGGGGCCCTATGGCTACACCTTC. Its translation is CASSFRGPYGYTF.

J is TRBJ2-5 and V is TRBV2; 15 bases map to TRBD2. After removal of 5 bases from V and 5 bases from J, the junction contained 3 bases not matched to a gene. Germline CDR1 is SNHLY and CDR2 is FYNNEI. The CDR3 is 15 amino acids. The CDR3 is CASSWTSGREETQYF. CDR3 DNA: TGTGCCAGCAGTTGGACTAGCGGGAGGGAGGAGACCCAGTACTTC.

V usage is TRBV19 and J usage is TRBJ2-7, with a possible D match to TRBD1 (6 bases). Germline-derived CDR1 and CDR2 are LNHDA and SQIVND (reference sequence). This CDR3 region has 13 residues. Trimming removed 5 bases at V and 3 bases at J, with 11 bases between. CDR3 sequence (DNA): TGTGCCAGTAGTCGAACAGGGAACTACGAGCAGTACTTC. Protein sequence: CASSRTGNYEQYF.

This clone occurred once. The chain joins TRBV9 to TRBJ2-3; 10 bases are shared with TRBD2. CDR3 length: 16 residues. Per the germline V gene, CDR1 is SGDLS and CDR2 is YYNGEE. J gave up 2 bases and V 3 bases, and 6 bases lay outside the gene matches. CDR3 protein: CASSAAGTSVTDTQYF. CDR3 bases: TGTGCCAGCAGCGCCGCCGGGACTAGCGTCACAGATACGCAGTATTTT. The full variable domain, completed using reference TRBV9 and TRBJ2-3, is DSGVTQTPKHLITATGQRVTLRCSPRSGDLSVYWYQQSLDQGLQFLIQYYNGEERAKGNILERFSAQQFPDLHSELNLSSLELGDSALYFCASSAAGTSVTDTQYFGPGTRLTVL.

The rearrangement uses TRBV5-1 and TRBJ1-2, with a weak D call TRBD1 (5 bases). V was clipped by 0 bases and J by 8 bases, with 11 bases between them. Germline loops: CDR1 SGHRS, CDR2 YFSETQ. The CDR3 length is 13 residues. The CDR3 DNA is TGCGCCAGCAGCTTGGACGGGGGAGGAGGCTACACCTTC. Translating gives CASSLDGGGGYTF.

V usage is TRBV9 and J usage is TRBJ1-5; D is unresolved. Germline V gene lookup returns CDR1 SGDLS and CDR2 YYNGEE. Trimming left V 4 bases short and J 0 bases short, with 8 bases between. The CDR3 contains 14 residues. The CDR3 loop is CASSSSGSNQPQHF. The CDR3 DNA sequence: TGTGCCAGCAGCTCTTCGGGTAGCAATCAGCCCCAGCATTTT.

This chain connects TRBV7-8 to TRBJ2-7, with 7 bases aligning to TRBD2. Germline loops: CDR1 SGHVS, CDR2 FQNEAQ. V shed 8 bases, J shed 0 bases, and the junction held 10 bases outside the gene matches. The CDR3 covers 15 residues. CDR3 in amino acids: CASSNVGGSSYEQYF. The CDR3 bases are TGTGCCAGCTCTAACGTGGGGGGGAGCTCCTACGAGCAGTACTTC.

This clone was recorded only once. This chain links TRBV5-1 with TRBJ1-2; D ambiguous. CDR3 size: 14 residues. Germline-derived CDR1 and CDR2 are SGHRS and YFSETQ. V lost 0 bases to trimming and J lost 5 bases, with 11 bases between them. CDR3 sequence: CASSLATAQYGYTF. Written as DNA, the CDR3 is TGCGCCAGCAGCTTGGCCACAGCTCAGTATGGCTACACCTTC.

With regard to this clone: Compared with germline, one end of the junction differs, possibly owing to a read error. The chain recombines TRBV7-6 with TRBJ2-1; 10 nucleotides line up with TRBD2. Germline CDR1 and CDR2: SGHVS and FNYEAQ. The CDR3 loop spans 15 amino acids. CDR3 nucleotides: TGTGCCAGCAGCCTAGCGGGAGTCGGGGGGAATGAGCAGTTCTTC. Amino acids: CASSLAGVGGNEQFF.